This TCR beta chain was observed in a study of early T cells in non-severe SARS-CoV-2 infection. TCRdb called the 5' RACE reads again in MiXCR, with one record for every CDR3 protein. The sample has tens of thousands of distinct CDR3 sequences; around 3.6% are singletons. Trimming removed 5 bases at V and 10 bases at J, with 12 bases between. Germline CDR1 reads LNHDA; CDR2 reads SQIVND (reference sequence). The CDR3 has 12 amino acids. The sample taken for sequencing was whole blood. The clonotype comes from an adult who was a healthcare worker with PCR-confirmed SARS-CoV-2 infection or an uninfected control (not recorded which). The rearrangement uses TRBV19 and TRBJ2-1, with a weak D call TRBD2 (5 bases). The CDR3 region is CASSLREYEQFF. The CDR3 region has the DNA TGTGCCAGTAGTCTGAGGGAGTACGAGCAGTTCTTC. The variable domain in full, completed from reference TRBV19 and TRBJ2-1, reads DGGITQSPKYLFRKEGQNVTLSCEQNLNHDAMYWYRQDPGQGLRLIYYSQIVNDFQKGDIAEGYSVSREKKESFPLTVTSAQKNPTAFYLCASSLREYEQFFGPGTRLTVL.